This record concerns one TCR beta chain sequence. The source of the sample is a study of metastatic and nonmetastatic thyroid tumors. On the study more broadly: Repertoire comparisons spanned blood and tumor or nodule tissue from malignant and benign thyroid patients.

Treatment of any kind had been given to no patient before thyroid surgery. The V gene's germline CDR1 is SNHLY and CDR2 FYNNEI. V lost 4 bases and J 1 base, leaving 7 bases between the germline ends. CDR3 length equals 14 residues. Authors' data handling: Across clinicopathological groups, CDR3 differences served as the basis for building a distant-metastasis classifier for papillary thyroid cancer. TCRdb re-called the PCR reads through MiXCR. Clone size and V and J calls follow TCRdb, not the original study. The profile shows roughly 20,000 clones, approximately 24% of them singletons. The sample was adjacent normal tissue. This clonotype was sampled from a female donor with papillary thyroid cancer or a benign thyroid nodule (not recorded which). Some clones in this sample may be carry-over from other donors' samples. The J gene is TRBJ2-2, the V gene TRBV2, with a weak D call TRBD1 (5 bases). The CDR3: CASSGRENTGELFF. The CDR3 coding sequence is TGTGCCAGCAGTGGCAGGGAGAACACCGGGGAGCTGTTTTTT.